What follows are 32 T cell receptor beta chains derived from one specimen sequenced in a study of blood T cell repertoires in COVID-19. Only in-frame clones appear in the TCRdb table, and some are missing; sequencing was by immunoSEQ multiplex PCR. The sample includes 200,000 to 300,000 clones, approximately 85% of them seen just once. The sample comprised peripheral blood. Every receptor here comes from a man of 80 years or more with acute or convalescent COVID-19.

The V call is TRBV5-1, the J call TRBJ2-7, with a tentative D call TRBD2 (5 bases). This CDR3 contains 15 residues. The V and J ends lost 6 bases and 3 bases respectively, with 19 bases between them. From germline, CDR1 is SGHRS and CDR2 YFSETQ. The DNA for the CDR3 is TGCGCCAGCACCCCTGGCGGGCGGTTAAACTACGAGCAGTACTTC. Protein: CASTPGGRLNYEQYF.

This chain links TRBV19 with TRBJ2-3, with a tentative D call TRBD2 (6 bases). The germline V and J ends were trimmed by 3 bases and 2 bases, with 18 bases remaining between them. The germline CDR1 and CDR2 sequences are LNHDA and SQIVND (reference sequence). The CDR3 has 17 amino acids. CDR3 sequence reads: CASSMMFGGANTDTQYF. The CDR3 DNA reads TGTGCCAGTAGTATGATGTTCGGCGGGGCGAACACAGATACGCAGTATTTT.

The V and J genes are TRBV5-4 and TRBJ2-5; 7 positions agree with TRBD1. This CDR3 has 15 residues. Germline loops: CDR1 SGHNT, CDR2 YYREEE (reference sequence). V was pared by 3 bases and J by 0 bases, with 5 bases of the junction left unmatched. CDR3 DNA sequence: TGTGCCAGCAGCTCCCACAGGGGAAACCAAGAGACCCAGTACTTC. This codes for CASSSHRGNQETQYF.

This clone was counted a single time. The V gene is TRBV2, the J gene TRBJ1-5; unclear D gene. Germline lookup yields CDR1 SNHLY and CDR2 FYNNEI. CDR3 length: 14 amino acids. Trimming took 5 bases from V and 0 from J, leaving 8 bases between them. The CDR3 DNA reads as TGTGCCAGCAGTCCGACTGCTAGCAATCAGCCCCAGCATTTT. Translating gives CASSPTASNQPQHF.

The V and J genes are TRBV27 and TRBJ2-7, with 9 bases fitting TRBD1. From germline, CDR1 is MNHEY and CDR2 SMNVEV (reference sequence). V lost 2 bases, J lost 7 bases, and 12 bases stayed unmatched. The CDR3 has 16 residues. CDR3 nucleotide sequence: TGTGCCAGCAGTTTAGTTGCGGGACAGGGCTTTTGGGAGCAGTACTTC. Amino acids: CASSLVAGQGFWEQYF.

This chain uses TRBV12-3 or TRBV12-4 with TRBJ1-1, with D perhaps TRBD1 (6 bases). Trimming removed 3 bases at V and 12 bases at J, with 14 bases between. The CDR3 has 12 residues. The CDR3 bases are TGTGCCAGCAGTTTGGTTACAGGGACAACTTTCTTT. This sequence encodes CASSLVTGTTFF.

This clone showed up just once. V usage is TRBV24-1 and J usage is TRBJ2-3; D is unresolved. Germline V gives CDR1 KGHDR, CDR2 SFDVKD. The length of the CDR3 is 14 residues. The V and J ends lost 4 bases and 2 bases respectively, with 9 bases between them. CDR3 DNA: TGTGCCACCAGTGACCGGGTCCTCACAGATACGCAGTATTTT. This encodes CATSDRVLTDTQYF.

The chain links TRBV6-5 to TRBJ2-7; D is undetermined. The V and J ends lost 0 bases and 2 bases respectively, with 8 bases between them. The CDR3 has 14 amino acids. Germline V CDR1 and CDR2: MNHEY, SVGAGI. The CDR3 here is CASSYSAETYEQYF. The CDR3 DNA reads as TGTGCCAGCAGTTACTCGGCGGAGACCTACGAGCAGTACTTC.

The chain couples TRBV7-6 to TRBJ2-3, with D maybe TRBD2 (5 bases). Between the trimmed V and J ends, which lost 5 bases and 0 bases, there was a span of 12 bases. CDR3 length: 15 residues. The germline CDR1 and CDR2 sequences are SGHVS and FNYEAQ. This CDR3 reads CASSASSVSTDTQYF. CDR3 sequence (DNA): TGTGCCAGCAGCGCCAGTAGCGTCAGCACAGATACGCAGTATTTT.

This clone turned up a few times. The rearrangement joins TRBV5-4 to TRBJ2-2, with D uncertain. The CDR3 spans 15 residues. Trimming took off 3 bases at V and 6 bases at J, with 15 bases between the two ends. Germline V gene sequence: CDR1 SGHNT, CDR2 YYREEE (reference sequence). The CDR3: CASSSGSYGAGELFF. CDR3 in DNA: TGTGCCAGCAGCTCCGGGTCCTATGGCGCCGGGGAGCTGTTTTTT.

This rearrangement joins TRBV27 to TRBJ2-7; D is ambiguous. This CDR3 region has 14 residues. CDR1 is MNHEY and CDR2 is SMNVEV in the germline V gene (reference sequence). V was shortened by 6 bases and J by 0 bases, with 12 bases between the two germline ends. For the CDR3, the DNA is TGTGCCAGCAGCCAGTCACCAGTCTCCTACGAGCAGTACTTC. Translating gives CASSQSPVSYEQYF.

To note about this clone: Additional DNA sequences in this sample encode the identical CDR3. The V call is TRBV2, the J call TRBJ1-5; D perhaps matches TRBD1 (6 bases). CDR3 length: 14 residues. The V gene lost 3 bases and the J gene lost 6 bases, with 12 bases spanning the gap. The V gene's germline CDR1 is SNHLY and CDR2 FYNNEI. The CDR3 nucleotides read TGTGCCAGCAGTGACAGGGGTATAGGTCAGCCCCAGCATTTT. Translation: CASSDRGIGQPQHF.

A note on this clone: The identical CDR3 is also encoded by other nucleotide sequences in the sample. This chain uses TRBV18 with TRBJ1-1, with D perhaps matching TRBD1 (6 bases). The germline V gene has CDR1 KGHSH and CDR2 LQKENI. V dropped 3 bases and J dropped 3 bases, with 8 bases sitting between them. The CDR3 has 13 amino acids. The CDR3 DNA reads TGTGCCAGCTCACCTCGGACAGACACTGAAGCTTTCTTT. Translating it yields CASSPRTDTEAFF.

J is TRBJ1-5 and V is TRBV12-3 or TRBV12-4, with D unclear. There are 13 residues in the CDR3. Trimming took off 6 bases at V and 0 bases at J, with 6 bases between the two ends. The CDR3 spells CASRGYSNQPQHF. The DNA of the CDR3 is TGTGCCAGCAGGGGCTATAGCAATCAGCCCCAGCATTTT.

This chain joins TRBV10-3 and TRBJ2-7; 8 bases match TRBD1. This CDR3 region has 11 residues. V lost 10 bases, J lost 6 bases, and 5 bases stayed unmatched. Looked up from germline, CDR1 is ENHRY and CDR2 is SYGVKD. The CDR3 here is CATGQGREQYF. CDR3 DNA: TGTGCCACCGGACAGGGTCGCGAGCAGTACTTC.

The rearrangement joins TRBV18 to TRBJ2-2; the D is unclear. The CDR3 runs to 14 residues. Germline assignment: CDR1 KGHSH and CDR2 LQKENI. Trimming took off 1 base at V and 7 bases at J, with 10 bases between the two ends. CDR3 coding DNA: TGTGCCAGCTCACCACGGCAGGTGGACGGGGAGCTGTTTTTT. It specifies CASSPRQVDGELFF.

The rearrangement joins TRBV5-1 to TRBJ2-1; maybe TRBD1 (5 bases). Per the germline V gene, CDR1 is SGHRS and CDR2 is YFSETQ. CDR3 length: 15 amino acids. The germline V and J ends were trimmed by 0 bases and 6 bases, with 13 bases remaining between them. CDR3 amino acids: CASSLGLQDGNEQFF. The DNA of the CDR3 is TGCGCCAGCAGCTTGGGGCTACAGGACGGCAATGAGCAGTTCTTC.

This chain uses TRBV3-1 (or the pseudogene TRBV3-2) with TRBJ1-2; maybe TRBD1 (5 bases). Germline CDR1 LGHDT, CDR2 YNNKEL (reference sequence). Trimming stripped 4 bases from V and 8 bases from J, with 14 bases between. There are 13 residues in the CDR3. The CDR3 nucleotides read TGTGCCAGCAGCCTGACGACAGCCGACGGCTACACCTTC. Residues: CASSLTTADGYTF.

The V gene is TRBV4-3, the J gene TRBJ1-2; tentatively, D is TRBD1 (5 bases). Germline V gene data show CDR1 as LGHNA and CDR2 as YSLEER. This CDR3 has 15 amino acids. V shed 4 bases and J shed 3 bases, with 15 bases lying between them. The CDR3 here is CASSPGAGLDYGYTF. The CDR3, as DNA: TGCGCCAGCAGCCCCGGTGCGGGACTAGACTATGGCTACACCTTC.

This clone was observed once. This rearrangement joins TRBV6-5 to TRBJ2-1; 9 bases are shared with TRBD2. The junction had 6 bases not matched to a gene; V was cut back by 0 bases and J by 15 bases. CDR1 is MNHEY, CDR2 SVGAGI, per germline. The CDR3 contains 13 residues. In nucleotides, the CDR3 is TGTGCCAGCAGTTACTCCACCGGGACTAGCTGGTTCTTC. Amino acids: CASSYSTGTSWFF.

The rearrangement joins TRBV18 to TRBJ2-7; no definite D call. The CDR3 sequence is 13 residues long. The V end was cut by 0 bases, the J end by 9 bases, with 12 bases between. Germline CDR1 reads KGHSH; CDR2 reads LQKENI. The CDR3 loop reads CASSPPSAGLQYF. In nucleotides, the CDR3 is TGTGCCAGCTCACCACCGAGTGCAGGTTTGCAGTACTTC.

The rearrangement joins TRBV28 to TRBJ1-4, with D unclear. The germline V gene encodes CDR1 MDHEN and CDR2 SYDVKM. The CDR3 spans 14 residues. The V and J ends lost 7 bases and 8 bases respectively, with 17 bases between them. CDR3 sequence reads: CASTQERGWEKLFF. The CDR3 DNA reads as TGTGCCAGCACCCAAGAACGGGGTTGGGAAAAACTGTTTTTT.

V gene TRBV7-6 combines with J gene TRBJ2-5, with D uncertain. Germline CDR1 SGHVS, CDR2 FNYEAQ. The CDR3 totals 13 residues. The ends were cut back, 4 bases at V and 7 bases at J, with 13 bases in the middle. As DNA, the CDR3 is TGTGCCAGCAGCTCAGCAGAGCCTAGGACCCAGTACTTC. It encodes CASSSAEPRTQYF.

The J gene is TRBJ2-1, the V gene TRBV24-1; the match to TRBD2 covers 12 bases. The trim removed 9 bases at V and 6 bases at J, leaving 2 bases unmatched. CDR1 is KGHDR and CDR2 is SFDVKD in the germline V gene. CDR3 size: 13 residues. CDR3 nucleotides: TGTGCCACCTCACTAGCGGGAGGCAATGAGCAGTTCTTC. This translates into CATSLAGGNEQFF.

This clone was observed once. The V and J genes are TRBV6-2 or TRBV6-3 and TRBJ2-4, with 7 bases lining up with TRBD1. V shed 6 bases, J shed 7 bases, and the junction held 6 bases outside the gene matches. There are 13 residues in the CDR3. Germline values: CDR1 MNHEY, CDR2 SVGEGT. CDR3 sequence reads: CASSGTVGNIQYF. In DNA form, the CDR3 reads TGTGCCAGCAGCGGGACAGTGGGGAACATTCAGTACTTC.

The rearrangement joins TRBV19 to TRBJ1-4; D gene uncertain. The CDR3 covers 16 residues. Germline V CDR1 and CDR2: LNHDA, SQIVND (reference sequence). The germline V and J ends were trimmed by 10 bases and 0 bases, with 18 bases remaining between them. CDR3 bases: TGTGCCACCTCGGCGGGGATACTTCCAACTAATGAAAAACTGTTTTTT. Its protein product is CATSAGILPTNEKLFF.

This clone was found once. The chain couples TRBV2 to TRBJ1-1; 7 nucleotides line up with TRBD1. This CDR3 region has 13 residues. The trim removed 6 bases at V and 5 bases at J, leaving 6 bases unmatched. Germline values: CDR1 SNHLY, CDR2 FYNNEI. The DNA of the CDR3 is TGTGCCAGCAGACCTTACAGGGGTACTGAAGCTTTCTTT. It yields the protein CASRPYRGTEAFF.

This CDR3 is CASSFDAAKNTEAFF. The CDR3 nucleotides are TGTGCCAGCAGCTTTGACGCAGCGAAGAACACTGAAGCTTTCTTT. The chain employs TRBV7-2 and TRBJ1-1; D call uncertain. The CDR3 has 15 residues. V was pared by 3 bases and J by 1 base, with 12 bases between. Germline V lookup: CDR1 SGHTA, CDR2 FQGNSA.

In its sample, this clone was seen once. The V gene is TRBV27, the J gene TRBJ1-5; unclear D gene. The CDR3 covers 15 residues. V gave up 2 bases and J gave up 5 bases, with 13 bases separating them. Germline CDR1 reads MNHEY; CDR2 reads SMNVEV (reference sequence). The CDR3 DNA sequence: TGTGCCAGCAGTTTAAGACAAGCTCGAGATCAGCCCCAGCATTTT. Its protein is CASSLRQARDQPQHF.

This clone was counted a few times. In DNA, the CDR3 is TGTGCCAGTAGTATCCCGTCTAGACAGGGGAAAGGTCAGCCCCAGCATTTT. Translating it yields CASSIPSRQGKGQPQHF. V gene TRBV19 combines with J gene TRBJ1-5; 8 positions match TRBD1. This CDR3 is 17 amino acids long. Germline V CDR1 and CDR2: LNHDA, SQIVND (reference sequence). After removal of 3 bases from V and 6 bases from J, the junction contained 13 bases not matched to a gene.

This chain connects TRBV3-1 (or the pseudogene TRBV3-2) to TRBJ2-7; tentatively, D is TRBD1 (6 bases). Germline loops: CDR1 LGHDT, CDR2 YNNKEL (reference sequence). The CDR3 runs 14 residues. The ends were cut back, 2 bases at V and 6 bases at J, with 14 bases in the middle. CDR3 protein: CASSQHRELAEQYF. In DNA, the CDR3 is TGTGCCAGCAGCCAACACAGGGAACTCGCCGAGCAGTACTTC.

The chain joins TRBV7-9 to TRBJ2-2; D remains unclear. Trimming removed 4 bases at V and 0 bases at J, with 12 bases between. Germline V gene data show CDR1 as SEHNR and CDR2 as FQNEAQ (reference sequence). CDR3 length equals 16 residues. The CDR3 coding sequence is TGTGCCAGCAGCTCCCAAGACATTGCGAACACCGGGGAGCTGTTTTTT. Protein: CASSSQDIANTGELFF.